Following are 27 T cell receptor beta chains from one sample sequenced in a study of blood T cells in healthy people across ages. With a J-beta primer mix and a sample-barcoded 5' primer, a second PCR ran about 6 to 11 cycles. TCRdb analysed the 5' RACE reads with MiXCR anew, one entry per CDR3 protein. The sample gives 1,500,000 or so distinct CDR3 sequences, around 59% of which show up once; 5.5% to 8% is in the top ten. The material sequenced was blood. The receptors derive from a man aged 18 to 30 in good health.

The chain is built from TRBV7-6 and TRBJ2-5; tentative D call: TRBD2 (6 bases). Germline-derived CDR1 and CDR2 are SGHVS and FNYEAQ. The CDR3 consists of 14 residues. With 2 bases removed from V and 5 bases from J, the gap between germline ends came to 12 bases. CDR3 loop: CASSLSGRFETQYF. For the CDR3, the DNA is TGTGCCAGCAGCTTAAGTGGGAGGTTCGAGACCCAGTACTTC.

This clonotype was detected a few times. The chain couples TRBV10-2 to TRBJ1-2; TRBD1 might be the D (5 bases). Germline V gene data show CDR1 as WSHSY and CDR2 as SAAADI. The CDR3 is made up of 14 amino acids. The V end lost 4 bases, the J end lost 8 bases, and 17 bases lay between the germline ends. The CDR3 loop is CASSGISGLGGYTF. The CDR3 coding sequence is TGCGCCAGCAGTGGAATATCGGGGCTGGGCGGCTACACCTTC.

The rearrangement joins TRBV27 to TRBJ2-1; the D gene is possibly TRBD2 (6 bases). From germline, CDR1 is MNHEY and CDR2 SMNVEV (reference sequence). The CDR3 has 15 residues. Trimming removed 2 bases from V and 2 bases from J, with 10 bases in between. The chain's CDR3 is CASSLGTETYNEQFF. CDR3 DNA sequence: TGTGCCAGCAGTTTAGGGACTGAAACCTACAATGAGCAGTTCTTC.

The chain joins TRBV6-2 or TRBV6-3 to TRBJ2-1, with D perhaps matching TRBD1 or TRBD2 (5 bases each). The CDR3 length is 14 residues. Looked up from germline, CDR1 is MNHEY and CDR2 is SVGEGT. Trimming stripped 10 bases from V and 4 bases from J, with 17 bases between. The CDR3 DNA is TGTGCCACCTCTCCGGGGCGAGATTACAATGAGCAGTTCTTC. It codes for CATSPGRDYNEQFF.

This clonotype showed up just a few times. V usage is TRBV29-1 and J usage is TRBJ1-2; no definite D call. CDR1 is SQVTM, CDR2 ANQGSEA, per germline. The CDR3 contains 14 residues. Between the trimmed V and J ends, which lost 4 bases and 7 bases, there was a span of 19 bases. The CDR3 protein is CSVVSASLVSGYTF. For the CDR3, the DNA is TGCAGCGTTGTCAGTGCCTCACTGGTATCTGGCTACACCTTC.

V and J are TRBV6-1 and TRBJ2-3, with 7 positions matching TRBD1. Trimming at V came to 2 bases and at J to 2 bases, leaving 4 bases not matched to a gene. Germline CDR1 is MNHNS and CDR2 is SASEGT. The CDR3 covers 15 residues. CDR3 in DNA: TGTGCCAGCAGTGAATCCGGGACAGACACAGATACGCAGTATTTT. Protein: CASSESGTDTDTQYF.

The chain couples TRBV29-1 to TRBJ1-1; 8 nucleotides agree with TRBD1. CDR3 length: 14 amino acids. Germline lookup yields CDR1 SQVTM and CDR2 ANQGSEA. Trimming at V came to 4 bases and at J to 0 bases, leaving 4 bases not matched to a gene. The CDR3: CSVGDRNMNTEAFF. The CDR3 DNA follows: TGCAGCGTTGGGGACAGGAATATGAACACTGAAGCTTTCTTT.

CDR3 loop: CASSPGTGMDYGYTF. In nucleotides, the CDR3 is TGTGCCAGCAGCCCCGGCACAGGGATGGACTATGGCTACACCTTC. The chain links TRBV6-5 to TRBJ1-2, with D maybe TRBD1 (6 bases). Per germline, CDR1 MNHEY and CDR2 SVGAGI. The CDR3 has 15 residues. Trimming took 6 bases from V and 3 from J, leaving 17 bases between them.

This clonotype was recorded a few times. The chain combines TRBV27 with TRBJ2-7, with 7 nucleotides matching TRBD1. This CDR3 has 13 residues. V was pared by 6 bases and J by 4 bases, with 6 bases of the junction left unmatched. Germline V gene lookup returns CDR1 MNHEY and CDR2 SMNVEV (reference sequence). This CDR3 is CASSGQARYEQYF. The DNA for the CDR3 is TGTGCCAGCAGCGGACAGGCGCGGTACGAGCAGTACTTC.

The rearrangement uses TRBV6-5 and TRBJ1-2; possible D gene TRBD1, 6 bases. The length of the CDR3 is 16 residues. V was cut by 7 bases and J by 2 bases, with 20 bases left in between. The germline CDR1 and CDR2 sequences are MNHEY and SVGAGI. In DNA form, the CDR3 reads TGTGCCAGCACATCCCTATCGGCAGGGGACAACTATGGCTACACCTTC. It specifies CASTSLSAGDNYGYTF.

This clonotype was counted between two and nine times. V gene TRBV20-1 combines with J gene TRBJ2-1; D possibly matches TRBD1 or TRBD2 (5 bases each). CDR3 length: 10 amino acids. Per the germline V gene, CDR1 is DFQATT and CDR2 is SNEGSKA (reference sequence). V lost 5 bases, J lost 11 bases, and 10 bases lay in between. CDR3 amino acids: CSAWDGKQFF. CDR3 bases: TGCAGTGCTTGGGACGGGAAGCAGTTCTTC.

The CDR3 loop reads CASSFSSSGSHYNEQFF. For the CDR3, the DNA is TGTGCCAGCAGCTTTTCATCTAGCGGGTCACACTACAATGAGCAGTTCTTC. This chain joins TRBV5-8 and TRBJ2-1; TRBD2 aligns across 8 bases. The CDR3 has 17 residues. Germline V gene sequence: CDR1 SGHTS, CDR2 YDEGEE. V trimming: 2 bases; J trimming: 3 bases; junction bases outside the gene matches: 10.

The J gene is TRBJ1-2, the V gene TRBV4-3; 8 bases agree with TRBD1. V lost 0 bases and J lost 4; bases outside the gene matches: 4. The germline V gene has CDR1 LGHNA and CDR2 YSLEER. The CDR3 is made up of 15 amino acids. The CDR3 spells CASSQDDRGPYGYTF. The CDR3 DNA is TGCGCCAGCAGCCAAGACGACAGGGGACCCTATGGCTACACCTTC.

CDR3 region: CASSYVLAGGPNTQYF. Written as DNA, the CDR3 is TGTGCCAGCAGCTACGTACTAGCGGGAGGGCCCAATACGCAGTATTTT. The V gene is TRBV7-6, the J gene TRBJ2-3, with 13 bases fitting TRBD2. Germline V lookup: CDR1 SGHVS, CDR2 FNYEAQ. The CDR3 covers 16 residues. J lost 7 bases, V lost 4 bases, and 8 bases had no gene match.

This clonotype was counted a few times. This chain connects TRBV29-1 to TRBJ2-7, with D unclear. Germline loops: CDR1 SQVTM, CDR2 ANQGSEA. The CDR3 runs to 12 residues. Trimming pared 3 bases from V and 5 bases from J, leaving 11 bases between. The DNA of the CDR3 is TGCAGCGTTGAGTTAGCTGGCGACGAGCAGTACTTC. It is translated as CSVELAGDEQYF.

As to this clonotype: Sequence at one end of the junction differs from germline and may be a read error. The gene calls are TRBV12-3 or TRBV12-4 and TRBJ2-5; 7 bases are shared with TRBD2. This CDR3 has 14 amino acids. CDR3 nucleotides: TGTGCCTGCAGTTCCTCAAATACGGGGCGGGAGCAGTACTTC. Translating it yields CACSSSNTGREQYF.

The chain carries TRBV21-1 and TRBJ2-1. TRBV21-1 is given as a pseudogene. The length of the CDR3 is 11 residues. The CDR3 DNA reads TGTGCCAGCAGCAAGAGAGATGAGCAGTTCTTC. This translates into CASSKRDEQFF.

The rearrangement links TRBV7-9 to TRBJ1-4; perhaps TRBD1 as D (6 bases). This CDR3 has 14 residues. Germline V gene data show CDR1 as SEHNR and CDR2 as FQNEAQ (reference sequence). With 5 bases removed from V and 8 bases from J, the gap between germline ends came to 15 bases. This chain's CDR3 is CASSRGNRDEKLFF. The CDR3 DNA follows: TGTGCCAGCAGCCGCGGCAACAGGGACGAAAAACTGTTTTTT.

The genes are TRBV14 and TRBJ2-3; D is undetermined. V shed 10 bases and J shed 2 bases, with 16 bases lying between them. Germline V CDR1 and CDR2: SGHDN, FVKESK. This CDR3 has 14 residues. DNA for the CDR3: TGTGCCACCAAGGGTCCCCTGAACACAGATACGCAGTATTTT. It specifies CATKGPLNTDTQYF.

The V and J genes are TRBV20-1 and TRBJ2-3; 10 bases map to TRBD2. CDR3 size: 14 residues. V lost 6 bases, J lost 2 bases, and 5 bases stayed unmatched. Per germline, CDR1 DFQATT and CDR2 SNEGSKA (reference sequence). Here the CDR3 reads CSAPGTSDTDTQYF. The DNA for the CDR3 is TGCAGTGCACCCGGGACTAGCGACACAGATACGCAGTATTTT.

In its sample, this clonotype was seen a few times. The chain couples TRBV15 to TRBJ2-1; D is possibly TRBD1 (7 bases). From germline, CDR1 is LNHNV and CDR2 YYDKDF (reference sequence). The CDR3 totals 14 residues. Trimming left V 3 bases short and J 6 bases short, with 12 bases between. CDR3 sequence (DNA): TGTGCCACCAGCAGGGCAGGGGGGCCCAATGAGCAGTTCTTC. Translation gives CATSRAGGPNEQFF.

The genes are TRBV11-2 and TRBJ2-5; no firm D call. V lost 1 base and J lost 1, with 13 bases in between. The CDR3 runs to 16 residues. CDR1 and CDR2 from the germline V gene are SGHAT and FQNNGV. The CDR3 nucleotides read TGTGCCAGCAGCTTAGCCGGGTACATGGGCCAAGAGACCCAGTACTTC. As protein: CASSLAGYMGQETQYF. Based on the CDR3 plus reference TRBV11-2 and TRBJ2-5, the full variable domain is EAGVAQSPRYKIIEKRQSVAFWCNPISGHATLYWYQQILGQGPKLLIQFQNNGVVDDSQLPKDRFSAERLKGVDSTLKIQPAKLEDSAVYLCASSLAGYMGQETQYFGPGTRLLVL.

In nucleotides, the CDR3 is TGCGCCAGCAGCTTGGCCAGGGACACAAGCAATGAGCAGTTCTTC. Translation: CASSLARDTSNEQFF. The chain joins TRBV5-1 to TRBJ2-1; D is perhaps TRBD1 (6 bases). The CDR3 loop spans 15 amino acids. Germline V CDR1 and CDR2: SGHRS, YFSETQ. The ends were cut back, 0 bases at V and 6 bases at J, with 13 bases in the middle.

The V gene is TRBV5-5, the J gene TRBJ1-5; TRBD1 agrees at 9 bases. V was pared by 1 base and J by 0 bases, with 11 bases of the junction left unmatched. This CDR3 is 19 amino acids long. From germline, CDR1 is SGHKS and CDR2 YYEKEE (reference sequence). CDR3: CASSLPPGQGDPSNQPQHF. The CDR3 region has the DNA TGTGCCAGCAGCTTGCCTCCGGGACAGGGAGACCCTAGCAATCAGCCCCAGCATTTT.

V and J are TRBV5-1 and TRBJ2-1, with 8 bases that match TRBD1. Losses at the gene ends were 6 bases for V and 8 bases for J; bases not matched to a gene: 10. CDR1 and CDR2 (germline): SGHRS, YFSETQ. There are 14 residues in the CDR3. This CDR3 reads CASTISGGLDEQFF. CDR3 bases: TGCGCCAGCACTATTTCAGGGGGCTTGGATGAGCAGTTCTTC.

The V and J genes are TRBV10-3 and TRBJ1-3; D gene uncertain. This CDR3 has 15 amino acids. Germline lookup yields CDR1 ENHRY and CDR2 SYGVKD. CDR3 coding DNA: TGTGCTTCAGGCGGCGGTGGTATAGGAGGAAACACCATATATTTT. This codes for CASGGGGIGGNTIYF.

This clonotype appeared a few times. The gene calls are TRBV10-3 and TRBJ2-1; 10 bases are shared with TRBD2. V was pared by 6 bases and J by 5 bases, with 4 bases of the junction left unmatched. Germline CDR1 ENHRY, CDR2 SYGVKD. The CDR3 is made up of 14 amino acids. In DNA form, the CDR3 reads TGTGCCATCAGGGGTGGACTAGCGGACAATGAGCAGTTCTTC. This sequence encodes CAIRGGLADNEQFF.